This paragraph reports one T cell receptor beta chain. The antigen is undetermined. Alongside a J-beta primer mix, a sample-barcoded 5' primer served in a second PCR lasting roughly 6 to 11 cycles. One entry per CDR3 protein, called by TCRdb with MiXCR from the 5' RACE reads. In the table there are 1,300,000 or so distinct CDR3 sequences, approximately 59% of which are singletons. The sample is drawn from a study of blood T cells in healthy people across ages. Study-level results: A greater number of naive CD4+ cells and higher diversity distinguished long-lived donors from aged donors. Naive T cell percentage strongly correlated with TCR beta diversity.

Germline V lookup: CDR1 MNHEY, CDR2 SVGEGT. The CDR3 runs to 12 residues. V trimming: 10 bases; J trimming: 7 bases; junction bases outside the gene matches: 5. Sequenced sample: blood. This chain links TRBV6-2 or TRBV6-3 with TRBJ1-5, with 9 positions matching TRBD1. The receptor's source is a young man in good health. Written as DNA, the CDR3 is TGTGCCACGGGGACAGGGAACCAGCCCCAGCATTTT. Its protein product is CATGTGNQPQHF.